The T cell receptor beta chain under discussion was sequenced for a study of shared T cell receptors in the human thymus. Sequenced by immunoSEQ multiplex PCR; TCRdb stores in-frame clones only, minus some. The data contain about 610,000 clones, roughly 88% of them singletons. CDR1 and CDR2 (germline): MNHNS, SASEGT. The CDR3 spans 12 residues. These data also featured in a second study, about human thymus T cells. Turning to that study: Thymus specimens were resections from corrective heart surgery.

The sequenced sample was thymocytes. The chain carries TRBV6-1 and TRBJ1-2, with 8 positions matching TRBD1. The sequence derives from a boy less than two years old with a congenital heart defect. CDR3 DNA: TGTGGGGTCCCGGGACAGGACTATGGCTACACCTTC. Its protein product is CGVPGQDYGYTF.